The 2 T cell receptor beta chains presented below share a single source sample, sequenced in a study of CD8+CD57+ T cells in acquired aplastic anemia. TCR beta VDJ combinations and CDR3 sequences were profiled from genomic DNA. MiXCR, applied by TCRdb to the reads, yields one record per CDR3 protein. The table records roughly 420,000 distinct CDR3 sequences, around 72% of them present only once. Sequenced input: sorted CD4+, CD8+, or CD8+CD57+ T cells (not recorded which) from PBMCs. The source of these receptors is a human donor in good health, serving as a control.

The chain carries TRBV7-8 and TRBJ1-3, with D unresolved. Trimming took off 1 base at V and 16 bases at J, with 20 bases between the two ends. The CDR3 is 14 residues long. From germline, CDR1 is SGHVS and CDR2 FQNEAQ. The CDR3 loop reads CASSLVANQPHHYF. CDR3 coding DNA: TGTGCCAGCAGCTTAGTCGCCAATCAGCCCCACCATTATTTT.

This sequence joins TRBV11-3 and TRBJ1-1, with D maybe TRBD1 (6 bases). CDR3 length: 15 residues. Trimming removed 5 bases from V and 5 bases from J, with 18 bases in between. Per germline, CDR1 SGHNT and CDR2 YENEEA. The chain's CDR3 is CASSQVGGRGTEAFF. Here the CDR3 DNA reads TGTGCCAGCAGCCAAGTAGGGGGGAGGGGAACTGAAGCTTTCTTT.